This TCR beta chain derives from a study of CD8 T cells in Susac syndrome. Reverse transcription of 0.5 to 1 ug RNA used random hexamers. TCRdb analysed the immunoSEQ multiplex PCR reads with MiXCR anew, one entry per CDR3 protein. The sample holds 150,000 to 200,000 distinct CDR3 sequences; roughly 95% are singletons and the top ten take 0.16%. The CDR3 length is 14 residues. Trimming at V came to 2 bases and at J to 4 bases, leaving 2 bases not matched to a gene. From germline, CDR1 is SGHNT and CDR2 YYREEE (reference sequence). The TCR sequence derives from a human donor with multiple sclerosis. The chain couples TRBV5-4 to TRBJ2-2; 7 nucleotides align to TRBD1. The sample was CD8+ T cells from PBMCs. The CDR3 sequence is CASSFTGVTGELFF. For the CDR3, the DNA is TGTGCCAGCAGCTTCACAGGGGTCACCGGGGAGCTGTTTTTT.